The 14 T cell receptor beta chains reported below all come from one sample, sequenced in a study of T cell responses to AZD1222 COVID-19 vaccine. TCRdb keeps only in-frame clones here, not all; method: immunoSEQ multiplex PCR. The table shows about 120,000 clones, with about 89% occurring only once. This sample comprised peripheral blood, obtained on day 0 of AZD1222 vaccination. The source is an adult in good health.

The J gene is TRBJ1-1, the V gene TRBV30, with a weak D call TRBD1 (5 bases). Between the trimmed V and J ends, which lost 3 bases and 7 bases, there was a span of 9 bases. The germline gives CDR1 GTSNPN, CDR2 SVGIG (reference sequence). This CDR3 is 11 amino acids long. CDR3 DNA: TGTGCCTGGAGCAGGGTCCGTGAAGCTTTCTTT. Translation: CAWSRVREAFF. Full variable domain (outside the CDR3, taken from reference TRBV30 and TRBJ1-1): SQTIHQWPATLVQPVGSPLSLECTVEGTSNPNLYWYRQAAGRGLQLLFYSVGIGQISSEVPQNLSASRPQDRQFILSSKKLLLSDSGFYLCAWSRVREAFFGQGTRLTVV.

This sequence joins TRBV18 and TRBJ1-1, with 10 positions matching TRBD1. J was trimmed by 5 bases and V by 3 bases; bases with no gene match: 12. The germline V gene encodes CDR1 KGHSH and CDR2 LQKENI. There are 17 residues in the CDR3. CDR3 amino acids: CASSPDGTGVTNTEAFF. The DNA for the CDR3 is TGTGCCAGCTCACCGGATGGGACAGGGGTCACGAATACTGAAGCTTTCTTT.

This chain links TRBV5-3 with TRBJ2-1; the D gene is possibly TRBD1 (5 bases). TRBV5-3 is designated an ORF whose function remains uncertain. V was pared by 1 base and J by 2 bases, with 13 bases between. This CDR3 is built from 16 residues. The CDR3 coding sequence is TGTGCCAGAAGCTTGAAAGGGGTAGGGACCTACAATGAGCAGTTCTTC. Encoded protein: CARSLKGVGTYNEQFF.

This clone has a handful of counts. The rearrangement uses TRBV6-5 and TRBJ1-6, with TRBD1 matching 11 bases. The J segment lost 10 bases and the V segment lost 7 bases, leaving 6 bases of the junction unmatched. This CDR3 region has 14 residues. Germline-derived CDR1 and CDR2 are MNHEY and SVGAGI. CDR3 residues: CASTPGQGGSPLHF. Here the CDR3 DNA reads TGTGCCAGCACCCCGGGACAGGGGGGATCACCCCTCCACTTT.

The V and J genes are TRBV3-1 (or the pseudogene TRBV3-2) and TRBJ1-2, with TRBD1 matching 8 bases. CDR1 LGHDT and CDR2 YNNKEL come from the germline V gene (reference sequence). With 1 base clipped from V and 6 bases from J, the junction kept 10 bases outside the gene matches. The CDR3 runs 16 residues. CDR3 in amino acids: CASSQGNPRTGHGYTF. For the CDR3, the DNA is TGTGCCAGCAGCCAAGGCAACCCCCGGACAGGGCATGGCTACACCTTC.

V and J are TRBV15 and TRBJ2-5; D is tentatively TRBD1 or TRBD2 (7 bases each). Germline V lookup: CDR1 LNHNV, CDR2 YYDKDF (reference sequence). Trimming pared 6 bases from V and 4 bases from J, leaving 15 bases between. The CDR3 is made up of 14 amino acids. CDR3 sequence reads: CATSGRGGSETQYF. DNA of the CDR3: TGTGCCACCAGTGGCAGGGGGGGTTCAGAGACCCAGTACTTC. Variable domain in full (rest from reference TRBV15 and TRBJ2-5): DAMVIQNPRYQVTQFGKPVTLSCSQTLNHNVMYWYQQKSSQAPKLLFHYYDKDFNNEADTPDNFQSRRPNTSFCFLDIRSPGLGDTAMYLCATSGRGGSETQYFGPGTRLLVL.

As DNA, the CDR3 is TGTGCCAGCAGCTTAACGGGACTCCACTATGGCTACACCTTC. This translates into CASSLTGLHYGYTF. The gene calls are TRBV7-9 and TRBJ1-2; tentatively, D is TRBD1 (5 bases). The CDR3 has 14 amino acids. V lost 2 bases and J lost 3, with 10 bases in between. The germline V gene has CDR1 SEHNR and CDR2 FQNEAQ (reference sequence).

The chain couples TRBV6-5 to TRBJ1-2; D may be TRBD1 (5 bases). Trimming took 3 bases from V and 6 from J, leaving 14 bases between them. The germline gives CDR1 MNHEY, CDR2 SVGAGI. The CDR3 contains 14 residues. As DNA, the CDR3 is TGTGCCAGCAGTTATTTGGGGGGGTCGGATGGCTACACCTTC. It specifies CASSYLGGSDGYTF.

The DNA for the CDR3 is TGTGCCAGCAGTAGCTTTAACTATGGCTACACCTTC. Residues: CASSSFNYGYTF. The rearrangement links TRBV6-5 to TRBJ1-2, with D uncertain. The ends were cut back, 5 bases at V and 1 base at J, with 5 bases in the middle. The CDR3 spans 12 residues. Germline values: CDR1 MNHEY, CDR2 SVGAGI.

V gene TRBV18 combines with J gene TRBJ1-2; 8 bases align to TRBD1. The CDR3 loop spans 14 amino acids. The V segment lost 2 bases and the J segment 5 bases; nucleotides outside the gene matches: 4. Germline lookup yields CDR1 KGHSH and CDR2 LQKENI. CDR3 amino acids: CASSPGQGLYGYTF. In nucleotides, the CDR3 is TGTGCCAGCTCACCAGGACAGGGCTTATATGGCTACACCTTC.

This sequence joins TRBV19 and TRBJ1-5; 8 nucleotides agree with TRBD1. This CDR3 contains 16 residues. Looked up from germline, CDR1 is LNHDA and CDR2 is SQIVND (reference sequence). The J segment lost 2 bases and the V segment lost 4 bases, leaving 7 bases of the junction unmatched. As DNA, the CDR3 is TGTGCCAGTAGTACCCCTGACAGGGGTGGCAATCAGCCCCAGCATTTT. This sequence encodes CASSTPDRGGNQPQHF.

The chain combines TRBV5-1 with TRBJ2-5, with 7 bases that match TRBD1. In germline, CDR1 is SGHRS, CDR2 YFSETQ. Trimming removed 3 bases from V and 2 bases from J; junction bases left unmatched: 4. CDR3 length: 14 residues. In DNA, the CDR3 is TGCGCCAGCAGCTGGACAGGCCTACAAGAGACCCAGTACTTC. Residues: CASSWTGLQETQYF.

This chain joins TRBV10-3 and TRBJ2-2; D possibly corresponds to TRBD2 (7 bases). Deletions cut 10 bases from V and 6 bases from J, with 12 bases between. This CDR3 spans 12 amino acids. The germline V gene has CDR1 ENHRY and CDR2 SYGVKD. CDR3 residues: CATREGAGELFF. The CDR3 nucleotides are TGTGCCACCAGGGAGGGGGCCGGGGAGCTGTTTTTT.

A few counts support this clone. This chain joins TRBV18 and TRBJ1-1, with no clear D. Looked up from germline, CDR1 is KGHSH and CDR2 is LQKENI. This CDR3 has 12 residues. Deletions cut 3 bases from V and 8 bases from J, with 10 bases between. The CDR3 is CASSPQLGEAFF. In nucleotides, the CDR3 is TGTGCCAGCTCACCGCAACTGGGGGAAGCTTTCTTT.